This T cell receptor beta chain was obtained from a study of blood T cell repertoires in COVID-19 (TCRdb year 2020). For context, the study as a whole: Samples from collaborators originated in the United States, Italy and Spain and spanned both the acute and convalescent phases of COVID-19. The repertoires were released in a freely available public database intended as a resource for research on the immune response to SARS-CoV-2. The material from the prospective study consisted of cDNA or gDNA derived from T cells, B-cell-depleted T cells, or PBMCs. The samples were drawn from the first 160 participants of the ongoing ImmuneRACE study and from some 1,300 subjects provided by 6 global collaborators. Where available, HLA class I and class II types were taken from metadata supplied by the sample provider and were not determined by assay-based typing. Sample metadata almost always included a de-identified subject ID, COVID-19 status, age in years and sex. Subjects who had been exposed to COVID-19, were actively infected with it, or had recovered from it provided the deeply sampled blood TCRbeta repertoires that made up the dataset. Points the paper makes about the study in general: The amount of clinical and demographic metadata varied by source and participant and was provided uncurated.

For this clone: Its binding antigen is unknown. No much larger clone exists at a distance of one base, and base qualities are not known.

TCRbeta CDR3 regions were amplified from genomic DNA using the immunoSEQ Assay, a bias-controlled multiplex PCR. The paper's data handling went like this. Within the assay, amplification of reference gene primers was used to estimate how many nucleated cells each sample contained. To quantify the absolute abundance of each unique TCRbeta CDR3 rearrangement, sequence reads were collapsed and filtered. For each sample, productive Simpson clonality was calculated as the square root of Simpson's diversity index over productive rearrangements. TCRdb holds this immuneACCESS table with in-frame rearrangements only. Some clones are missing; in checked studies, unresolved V genes explain under half, and the rest has no known cause. V and J calls and clone size are given by that table; D and trimming were obtained from the DNA. This sample comprises about 330,000 clones, 70% to 90% of them detected only once. Jointly, the top ten make up more than 3% of the sample.

The collaborating institutions used their own protocols to collect whole blood in K2EDTA tubes. For TCRbeta analysis, collaborators shipped samples as frozen whole blood, isolated PBMCs, or DNA extracted from either of those sample types. Including the terminal cysteine and phenylalanine, the CDR3 comprises 14 residues. Just CDR3 DNA is preserved here, 42 bases in frame from base 1. V is shortened by 3 bases, J by 5 bases, and the region joining them spans 16 bases. Reading the germline V gene (reference sequence) gives CDR1 DFQATT and CDR2 SNEGSKA. The chain is made from TRBV20-1 and TRBJ2-5, with the D segment identity uncertain. The specimen was peripheral blood. The receptor's source is a woman aged 45-65 years with active or convalescent COVID-19. CDR3 reads: CSASVAVGGETQYF. The bases are TGCAGTGCTAGTGTGGCTGTTGGTGGCGAGACCCAGTACTTC.